The 3 T cell receptor beta chains below all came from one sample that was sequenced in a study of T cells in Graves' hyperthyroidism and ophthalmopathy. There were TCR beta CDR3 regions amplified from RNA transcripts. With the HTBI primer set, the TCR CDR3 went through a first round of RT-PCR. Using its own MiXCR run on the multiplex PCR reads, TCRdb lists one record per CDR3 protein. The data contain hundreds of thousands of distinct CDR3 sequences, less than 25% of them singletons. Sequencing was done on a sample of blood. The receptors stem from a man aged 30 to 39 with Graves' ophthalmopathy.

This clonotype was detected once. A much more abundant neighbour one base away suggests this may be a read error. Likely a read error: the CDR3 ends without its conserved phenylalanine or tryptophan. The chain recombines TRBV30 with TRBJ1-1, with TRBD1 identical over 7 bases. CDR1 GTSNPN and CDR2 SVGIG come from the germline V gene (reference sequence). With 2 bases clipped from V and 0 bases from J, the junction kept 6 bases outside the gene matches. The length of the CDR3 is 15 residues. The CDR3 region has the DNA TGTGCCTGGAGTTATCCAGACAGGGTGAACACTGAAGCTTTCCTT. It yields the protein CAWSYPDRVNTEAFL.

The gene calls are TRBV18 and TRBJ2-1, with TRBD2 identical over 9 bases. Germline CDR1 KGHSH, CDR2 LQKENI. The CDR3 has 15 amino acids. Trimming removed 6 bases from V and 8 bases from J; junction bases left unmatched: 11. CDR3 nucleotide sequence: TGTGCCAGCTCCCCGGGGGAGCGGGAGGTTTATGAGCAGTTCTTC. Translation: CASSPGEREVYEQFF. The full variable domain, its missing parts supplied by reference TRBV18 and TRBJ2-1, is NAGVMQNPRHLVRRRGQEARLRCSPMKGHSHVYWYRQLPEEGLKFMVYLQKENIIDESGMPKERFSAEFPKEGPSILRIQQVVRGDSAAYFCASSPGEREVYEQFFGPGTRLTVL.

V usage is TRBV5-5 and J usage is TRBJ2-3, with a tentative D call TRBD2 (7 bases). Germline CDR1 SGHKS, CDR2 YYEKEE (reference sequence). The CDR3 covers 16 residues. V gave up 4 bases and J gave up 1 base, with 16 bases separating them. The chain's CDR3 is CASSLRGGGGTDTQYF. CDR3 DNA sequence: TGTGCCAGCAGCCTGAGGGGGGGCGGTGGCACAGATACGCAGTATTTT.